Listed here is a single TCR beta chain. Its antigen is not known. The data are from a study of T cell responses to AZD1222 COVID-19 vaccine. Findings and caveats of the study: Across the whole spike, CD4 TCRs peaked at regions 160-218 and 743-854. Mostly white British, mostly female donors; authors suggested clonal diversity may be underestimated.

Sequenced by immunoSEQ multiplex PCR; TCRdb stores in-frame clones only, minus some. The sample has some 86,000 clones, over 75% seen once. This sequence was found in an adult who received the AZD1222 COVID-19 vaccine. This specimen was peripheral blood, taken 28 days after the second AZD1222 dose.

In nucleotides, the CDR3 is TGTGCCAGCAGCCTCCTAGCGGGGGCCTTCAATGAGCAGTTCTTC. It codes for CASSLLAGAFNEQFF. V usage is TRBV3-1 (or the pseudogene TRBV3-2) and J usage is TRBJ2-1; 10 bases are a match to TRBD2. The CDR3 is made up of 15 amino acids. The germline gives CDR1 LGHDT, CDR2 YNNKEL (reference sequence). The V and J ends lost 4 bases and 6 bases, in that order; junction bases with no gene match: 6.